These 19 T cell receptor beta chains came from one sample sequenced in a study of T cell responses to AZD1222 COVID-19 vaccine (TCRdb year 2021). The library relied on the immunoSEQ multiplex PCR assay. TCRdb stores this immuneACCESS table with in-frame sequences only. Part of the clones is absent; in the studies checked, under half of the shortfall reflects unresolved V genes, and no reason is known for the rest. The sample table lists roughly 110,000 clones, about 90% of them with a count of one. The ten most abundant clones make up around 4.7% of the sample. What the time point label conveys for this sample: about 28 days (+/-7) after the second vaccine dose. Sequencing was performed on peripheral blood, taken 28 days after the second AZD1222 dose. The receptors were sampled from an adult who received the AZD1222 COVID-19 vaccine.

V usage is TRBV7-8 and J usage is TRBJ2-7; tentative D call: TRBD1 (7 bases). Trimming pared 5 bases from V and 4 bases from J, leaving 18 bases between. Germline-derived CDR1 and CDR2 are SGHVS and FQNEAQ. This CDR3 is built from 15 residues. The CDR3 DNA sequence: TGTGCCAGCAGCGACCTCAGGGGGGCTAGGTACGAGCAGTACTTC. Its translation is CASSDLRGARYEQYF. Full variable domain (remainder filled in from reference TRBV7-8 and TRBJ2-7): GAGVSQSPRYKVAKRGQDVALRCDPISGHVSLFWYQQALGQGPEFLTYFQNEAQLDKSGLPSDRFFAERPEGSVSTLKIQRTQQEDSAVYLCASSDLRGARYEQYFGPGTRLTVT.

This clone appeared a single time. The chain recombines TRBV5-6 with TRBJ1-1, with TRBD1 matching over 7 bases. Germline V CDR1 and CDR2: SGHDT, YYEEEE. The CDR3 loop spans 17 amino acids. V shed 3 bases, J shed 3 bases, and the junction held 14 bases outside the gene matches. The CDR3 sequence is CASSSRYRGIWDTEAFF. DNA for the CDR3: TGTGCCAGCAGCTCAAGATACAGGGGTATCTGGGACACTGAAGCTTTCTTT.

V gene TRBV5-1 combines with J gene TRBJ1-1, with D perhaps matching TRBD1 (5 bases). V was trimmed by 5 bases and J by 7 bases, leaving 9 bases between them. Germline V gives CDR1 SGHRS, CDR2 YFSETQ. The CDR3 totals 11 residues. CDR3 DNA: TGCGCCAGCAGGGGGGAGGTTGAAGCTTTCTTT. Its protein product is CASRGEVEAFF.

This chain links TRBV7-2 with TRBJ2-2, with a tentative D call TRBD2 (6 bases). The CDR3 runs to 13 residues. With 5 bases removed from V and 6 bases from J, the gap between germline ends came to 10 bases. CDR1 is SGHTA, CDR2 FQGNSA, per germline. The CDR3 reads CASSGGLAGELFF. The CDR3 DNA follows: TGTGCCAGCAGCGGGGGGTTAGCCGGGGAGCTGTTTTTT.

The genes are TRBV7-9 and TRBJ1-6; a possible D gene is TRBD1 (5 bases). Looked up from germline, CDR1 is SEHNR and CDR2 is FQNEAQ (reference sequence). The germline V and J ends were trimmed by 5 bases and 8 bases, with 13 bases remaining between them. The CDR3 is 14 amino acids. The DNA for the CDR3 is TGTGCCAGCAGCCTCCAGGGAAGCGATTCACCCCTCCACTTT. Encoded protein: CASSLQGSDSPLHF.

The chain recombines TRBV4-1 with TRBJ2-2, with D perhaps matching TRBD2 (6 bases). V lost 3 bases, J lost 6 bases, and 11 bases lay in between. CDR3 length equals 14 residues. In germline, CDR1 is MGHRA, CDR2 YSYEKL. CDR3 DNA: TGCGCCAGCAGCCAGGAGGGGATCCCCGGGGAGCTGTTTTTT. This translates into CASSQEGIPGELFF.

The chain is built from TRBV5-4 and TRBJ1-1; the match to TRBD1 covers 8 bases. V lost 5 bases to trimming and J lost 4 bases; unmatched junction nucleotides: 10. The CDR3 has 15 amino acids. Germline loops: CDR1 SGHNT, CDR2 YYREEE (reference sequence). In nucleotides, the CDR3 is TGTGCCAGCAGGGAAGGCAGGGGGCGGGGCACTGAAGCTTTCTTT. Translated: CASREGRGRGTEAFF.

The CDR3 spells CASSLDSGANVLTF. DNA for the CDR3: TGTGCCAGCAGCTTAGACTCTGGGGCCAACGTCCTGACTTTC. The chain is built from TRBV7-9 and TRBJ2-6; D not certain. V lost 1 base, J lost 0 bases, and 1 base lay in between. This CDR3 region has 14 residues. Germline CDR1 SEHNR, CDR2 FQNEAQ (reference sequence).

J is TRBJ2-1 and V is TRBV7-9; no clear D gene. CDR1 is SEHNR and CDR2 is FQNEAQ in the germline V gene (reference sequence). V was cut by 4 bases and J by 6 bases, with 7 bases left in between. The CDR3 has 12 residues. CDR3 sequence (DNA): TGTGCCAGCAGCTCGAGAGGCAATGAGCAGTTCTTC. Protein: CASSSRGNEQFF. The full variable domain, with the rest looked up from reference TRBV7-9 and TRBJ2-1, is DTGVSQNPRHKITKRGQNVTFRCDPISEHNRLYWYRQTLGQGPEFLTYFQNEAQLEKSRLLSDRFSAERPKGSFSTLEIQRTEQGDSAMYLCASSSRGNEQFFGPGTRLTVL.

The chain carries TRBV5-1 and TRBJ1-6; a weak D match, TRBD1 (5 bases). The germline CDR1 and CDR2 sequences are SGHRS and YFSETQ. V was cut by 1 base and J by 10 bases, with 12 bases left in between. This CDR3 is built from 14 residues. The CDR3 nucleotides read TGCGCCAGCAGCTTGCAGGGAATGGAGTCACCCCTCCACTTT. Translated: CASSLQGMESPLHF.

V usage is TRBV6-2 or TRBV6-3 and J usage is TRBJ2-5; D is undetermined. This CDR3 region has 14 residues. CDR1 MNHEY and CDR2 SVGEGT come from the germline V gene. The ends were cut back, 5 bases at V and 4 bases at J, with 14 bases in the middle. The CDR3 bases are TGTGCCAGCAGTCCCCGCTGGTCCGGAGAGACCCAGTACTTC. It translates to CASSPRWSGETQYF.

V usage is TRBV10-2 and J usage is TRBJ2-2; weak D call: TRBD1 (5 bases). The CDR3 has 14 residues. The germline V gene has CDR1 WSHSY and CDR2 SAAADI. V was clipped by 6 bases and J by 4 bases, with 12 bases between them. CDR3 residues: CASRGRMGTGELFF. CDR3 DNA: TGCGCCAGCAGGGGGCGGATGGGCACCGGGGAGCTGTTTTTT.

J is TRBJ1-6 and V is TRBV30; 7 bases are a match to TRBD1. The CDR3 covers 15 residues. V shed 4 bases, J shed 13 bases, and the junction held 16 bases outside the gene matches. Germline V lookup: CDR1 GTSNPN, CDR2 SVGIG (reference sequence). The CDR3 region is CAWIGGAPGGSPLHF. The CDR3 bases are TGTGCCTGGATTGGGGGGGCCCCAGGGGGGTCTCCCCTCCACTTT.

About this clone itself: This same CDR3 is encoded by further DNA sequences in the sample. The V call is TRBV19, the J call TRBJ1-1, with unresolved D. Trimming cost V 1 base and J 0 bases, with 6 bases left between them. The CDR3 has 14 amino acids. CDR1 is LNHDA and CDR2 is SQIVND in the germline V gene (reference sequence). This CDR3 reads CASSIGTVNTEAFF. In DNA, the CDR3 is TGTGCCAGTAGTATAGGAACAGTGAACACTGAAGCTTTCTTT.

This chain uses TRBV11-2 with TRBJ1-2, with D perhaps TRBD1 (6 bases). V dropped 5 bases and J dropped 3 bases, with 16 bases sitting between them. Per germline, CDR1 SGHAT and CDR2 FQNNGV. The CDR3 extends over 15 amino acids. The CDR3 loop reads CASSPRTDSYYGYTF. Here the CDR3 DNA reads TGTGCCAGCAGCCCTCGTACGGACAGCTACTATGGCTACACCTTC. Looking up the rest from reference TRBV11-2 and TRBJ1-2 gives the full variable domain: EAGVAQSPRYKIIEKRQSVAFWCNPISGHATLYWYQQILGQGPKLLIQFQNNGVVDDSQLPKDRFSAERLKGVDSTLKIQPAKLEDSAVYLCASSPRTDSYYGYTFGSGTRLTVV.

This chain joins TRBV9 and TRBJ2-1; a possible D gene is TRBD2 (6 bases). The CDR3 extends over 15 amino acids. V was clipped by 0 bases and J by 5 bases, with 12 bases between them. In germline, CDR1 is SGDLS, CDR2 YYNGEE. CDR3 sequence: CASSVVGSPDNEQFF. DNA of the CDR3: TGTGCCAGCAGCGTAGTCGGGAGCCCGGACAATGAGCAGTTCTTC.

This chain uses TRBV3-1 (or the pseudogene TRBV3-2) with TRBJ2-3; D is possibly TRBD1 or TRBD2 (5 bases each). The germline V gene encodes CDR1 LGHDT and CDR2 YNNKEL (reference sequence). The CDR3 totals 13 residues. The V and J ends lost 6 bases and 0 bases respectively, with 7 bases between them. The CDR3 bases are TGTGCCAGCAGTTGGGGGAGCACAGATACGCAGTATTTT. It yields the protein CASSWGSTDTQYF.

This rearrangement joins TRBV13 to TRBJ2-6; 7 bases line up with TRBD1. The CDR3 length is 18 residues. Germline V gene lookup returns CDR1 PRHDT and CDR2 FYEKMQ (reference sequence). V trimming: 4 bases; J trimming: 2 bases; junction bases outside the gene matches: 11. CDR3 sequence (DNA): TGTGCCAGCAGCTCAATTATAAGACAGGGAGCTGGGGCCAACGTCCTGACTTTC. Residues: CASSSIIRQGAGANVLTF.

In this sample, this clone turned up a few times. The chain carries TRBV6-5 and TRBJ1-1; D might be TRBD1 (6 bases). Germline CDR1 reads MNHEY; CDR2 reads SVGAGI. The CDR3 spans 16 residues. V lost 0 bases and J 7 bases, leaving 18 bases between the germline ends. CDR3 nucleotide sequence: TGTGCCAGCAGTTACTCTCCCAAGGGGGAGCACATTGAAGCTTTCTTT. Its protein is CASSYSPKGEHIEAFF.